This TCR beta chain came from a study of neurological immune-mediated disorders. In each sequencing run, over 170 million TCR-beta sequences were generated from 15-18 subjects. TCRdb re-called the 5' RACE reads through MiXCR, storing one row per CDR3 protein. The sample has some 27,000 distinct CDR3 sequences, approximately 6.6% seen once. Trimming cost V 4 bases and J 2 bases, with 16 bases left between them. Germline V gene data show CDR1 as SGHDT and CDR2 as YYEEEE. This CDR3 contains 15 residues. This clonotype was recorded at least ten times. As yet, its antigen is unknown. Stored at -80 C, 2 million PBMCs were the source of the unsorted libraries. Study results and limitations: None of the CDR3 amino acid sequences of expanded clones were shared across subjects, and this suggested private repertoires in all groups. Multiple sclerosis was found to have the least TCR clonal expansion, below healthy controls, and HTLV-1-associated myelopathy the most.

This chain links TRBV5-6 with TRBJ2-7, with D perhaps assigned TRBD1 or TRBD2 (5 bases each). The TCR comes from a woman in her forties or fifties in good health. Sequencing was done on a sample of PBMCs. CDR3 amino acids: CASSRIERGPYEQYF. CDR3 DNA sequence: TGTGCCAGCAGCCGAATAGAGAGGGGCCCCTACGAGCAGTACTTC.